What follows describes a single TCR beta chain. This clone appeared a single time. Its antigen specificity is not known. No clone much larger than this one lies a single base away; base qualities are absent. The cohort was made up of roughly 670 healthy bone marrow donors. Cohort members were all nominally healthy when sampled, although unrecorded immune exposures were likely present. The donor tested CMV seronegative, placing the donor among the 300 to 450 seronegative members of the cohort. Each donor provided a peripheral blood sample, and peripheral blood mononuclear cells were used for TCR beta sequencing. The Qiagen DNeasy Blood Extraction Kit was used to extract genomic DNA from the blood cell samples. These data come from a study of cytomegalovirus exposure and HLA in healthy donors (dated by TCRdb to the late 2010s). As for the study more broadly: According to an earlier analysis of a few hundred of the donors, 150 million to 200 million T cells yielded 95 million to 140 million unique TCR beta sequences and around 280 Gb of sequence data. An early release that covered 500 to 800 HLA-typed donors contained around 330 gigabases of sequencing data and around 80 million unique TCR sequences. The genetic ancestry cluster associated with self-reported Caucasian donors included 81% of the 398 genotyped donors. The aim of the study was to test whether cataloging public T cell receptors could identify signatures of past pathogen exposure. The study profiled the T cell repertoires of 550 to 700 subjects by immunosequencing and related them to cytomegalovirus serostatus. Along with the roughly 670-subject first cohort, a separate validation cohort of around 120 different subjects was used. The study combined high-throughput TCR immunosequencing, statistical association of individual TCRs with disease status, and machine learning to predict cytomegalovirus infection status. To study patterns of TCR occurrence, a later analysis re-analyzed previously published TCR beta repertoires from 700 or so donors and added high-resolution HLA genotyping. Rather than drawing on any new phenotypic data, the later analysis identified candidate immune exposures from TCR beta sequences and the way those sequences occurred across donors. To decide whether each TCR beta V gene segment behaved as functional or pseudogenic, an earlier analysis of approximately 620 of the donors relied on high-throughput TCR beta sequencing. Donor age, sex, ethnicity and CMV serostatus were compiled together with the repertoire data. Genome-wide SNP genotypes for about three fifths of the roughly 670 donors were used in a later genetic analysis, which treated that subset as a discovery cohort. Every discovery cohort repertoire had been produced on one sequencing platform. Class I and class II HLA loci were covered by the typing at four-digit resolution. The number of typed donors differed by locus: roughly 629-640 for A, B, C, DRB1 and DQB1; 500 to 550 for DQA1; over 600 for DPA1; and approximately 450 for DPB1. Roughly 5 DR-DQ haplotypes were handled as single units for association and clustering because linkage in the cohort was strong. On average, around 240,000 unique TCR beta nucleotide sequences were sequenced per donor among about 400 genotyped donors of the cohort, with about 17% of those sequences being non-productive. Beyond this particular receptor, the publication reports: Over 15 rarely observed V segments, including chromosome 9 orphons, were excluded from the earlier analysis of about 500 of the donors because counts were too low. It was suggested by the authors that the approach could potentially be generalized to other disease states and immunological phenotypes. Compared with the 666-donor mean, donors in an Asian-associated ancestry cluster had fewer N-insertions in productive TCRs, according to a later genetic analysis. In vitro tests confirmed that a few of the cytomegalovirus-associated TCR beta chains recognize cytomegalovirus antigens. Broadly in line with IMGT annotations, most TCR beta V segments showed up in productive rearrangements about 87% or about 30% of the time in an earlier analysis of some 590 of the donors. Roughly uniform sequencing depth across donors was assumed in presence/absence analyses, although this assumption may not hold. In a later genetic analysis, a missense DCLRE1C variant was associated with V-gene and J-gene trimming of TCR beta chains, and the association was replicated in an independent cohort. The study gave a list of over 150 TCR beta chains associated with cytomegalovirus. A later analysis found that TCR association rates varied across HLA loci, with DRB1 alleles showing the most associated TCRs and HLA-C alleles the fewest. In this cohort, only TCR beta chains were sequenced, and detectable features were limited by the absence of alpha or paired-chain data. Compared with equally common non-associated chains, HLA-associated TCR beta chains in a later analysis were more clonally expanded and had lower generation probabilities. The classifier was reported to diagnose cytomegalovirus status with high specificity and sensitivity in both the original and validation cohorts. The only immune exposure information available for the cohort was CMV serostatus. Linkage disequilibrium might explain the correlated functional status among segregating V segments, but an unknown experimental factor could not be excluded. Strong co-occurrence of HLA alleles, especially DR and DQ, made assigning TCR associations to individual alleles difficult. A further reported finding was that TCR beta sequences accurately predicted the HLA-A and HLA-B alleles for most subjects in the first cohort. The sequencing pipeline was judged likely to have produced a cluster of highly shared sequence variants as a technical artifact. In a later analysis, several top co-occurrence clusters were reported to appear linked to parvovirus B19, influenza, CMV and Epstein-Barr virus. HLA typing was unavailable for some donors at each locus, so association tests used only the typed subset. In a later analysis, most CMV-associated TCR beta chains were found to appear HLA-restricted, with HLA associations seemingly driven largely by CMV exposure. While some public TCRs were present in many individuals, most TCR sequences turned up only very rarely across donors. At a false discovery rate of 0.05, a later analysis linked fewer than 20,000 TCR beta sequences to specific HLA alleles.

The receptor library was made with the immunoSEQ multiplex PCR assay. The multiplex PCR relied on a mix of 60 forward primers for TCR Vbeta segments and 13 reverse primers for TCR Jbeta segments. Amplification of the CDR3 region of rearranged TCR beta genes was performed with a multiplex PCR assay on genomic DNA. The Illumina HiSeq System was used to sequence the amplified TCR beta libraries as 87-base-pair reads. As for the authors' bioinformatics: In a later analysis, 80 million or so unique TCR beta chains were counted across the 666 repertoires, and about 9.9 million of these chains were shared by at least two donors. To remove PCR and sequencing errors, raw reads were error-corrected and collapsed into unique sequences using a nearest-neighbor algorithm that merged closely related sequences. Alignment of CDR3 sequences to IMGT reference sequences was used to assign V, D and J gene segments. For a sequence to be retained, a match of at least six nucleotides was required to both a V gene segment and a J gene segment. Rearrangements were called productive when the CDR3 lacked stop codons and stayed in frame with V and J; all others were non-productive. CDR3 was defined according to IMGT convention as the region running from the second conserved V-encoded cysteine to the conserved J-encoded phenylalanine. The earlier analysis of about 560 of the donors excluded any sequence lacking an unambiguous match to a single V gene segment. In an earlier analysis of 587 of the donors, V segments were called functional above 56.7% productive rearrangements and were called segregating when the between-donor standard deviation exceeded 5%. To diagnose cytomegalovirus status from the catalog of TCR beta chain sequences, a statistical classification framework was built. In a later analysis, TCR nucleotide sequences were compared against IMGT/GENE-DB human TR gene sequences so that V and J genes could be assigned. A later analysis assigned CDR3 sequences and most-parsimonious VDJ recombination scenarios with the TCRdist pipeline. In a later analysis, each TCR beta chain was defined by its CDR3 amino acid sequence together with its V-gene family, and reads lacking a unique V-gene family were excluded. As a way to deal with suspected cross-contamination and a sequencing artifact, a later analysis dropped approximately 570 nucleotide sequences that were highly shared and had low generation probability. A later analysis calculated a clonal expansion index for each public chain from normalized within-repertoire ranks of inferred template counts. Generation probabilities in a later analysis came from a VDJ recombination model fitted to out-of-frame rearrangements, and those results were checked against IGoR. In a later analysis, hypergeometric tests were used to score TCR-TCR, TCR-HLA and TCR-CMV co-occurrence, with a repertoire-size bias correction applied to TCR pairs. False discovery rates were estimated in a later analysis by permuting HLA or CMV assignments 20 times. In a later analysis, co-occurring TCRs were grouped using DBSCAN, and TCRdist sequence similarity was added for clustering within HLA-allele-positive subsets. Repertoires with fewer than 30,000 or more than 120,000 public chains were left out of co-occurrence clustering, as were four to six repertoires with anomalous nucleotide sharing. Entries here come from immuneACCESS through TCRdb and include only in-frame sequences with V and J called. Some clones fail to appear in such tables; in the studies checked, an unresolved V gene covers under half of the shortfall, and the cause of the remainder is unknown. For V, J and clone size, that table is used; D and trimming come from the DNA. Counted in this sample were roughly 130,000 clones; 75% to 90% of them appeared once. The leading ten clones occupy roughly 2.4% of the sample.

Source material: PBMCs. This TCR came from a man aged 30 to 39 in good health and CMV-seronegative.

At the DNA level, the sequence is TGCGCCAGCAGCATGGGACAGGGACCCTATGGCTACACCTTC. It specifies CASSMGQGPYGYTF. The rearrangement joined TRBV5-1 to TRBJ1-2; 9 central nucleotides agree with TRBD1. There are 14 amino acids in the CDR3, from cysteine to phenylalanine inclusive. The DNA shown is the 42-base CDR3, in frame from base 1. CDR1 and CDR2, per the germline V gene, are SGHRS and YFSETQ. The V end gives up 4 bases and the J end 4 bases, leaving 5 bases in the junction not matched to a gene.